A single sample gave rise to the 18 T cell receptor beta chains below, sequenced in a study of beta chain features in type 1 diabetes. All of the isolated RNA was reverse transcribed, so expressed TCRB transcripts were sequenced. Assay used: immunoSEQ multiplex PCR; TCRdb lists only in-frame clones, some missing. The sample has about 350,000 clones; around 19% are singletons. What was sequenced was naive CD4+ T cells from blood. These TCRs come from a woman in her late teens or twenties in good health.

For the CDR3, the DNA is TGTGCCTGTGTGGGGGGGGCGCGCACTGAAGCTTTCTTT. Translation: CACVGGARTEAFF. J is TRBJ1-1 and V is TRBV30; D is possibly TRBD1 (6 bases). Germline CDR1 GTSNPN, CDR2 SVGIG (reference sequence). This CDR3 is built from 13 residues. Trimming left V 6 bases short and J 4 bases short, with 15 bases between.

The chain joins TRBV19 to TRBJ2-2, with 10 bases fitting TRBD2. The CDR3 spans 15 residues. The ends lost 2 bases at V and 8 bases at J; junction bases unmatched: 5. From germline, CDR1 is LNHDA and CDR2 SQIVND (reference sequence). The CDR3 nucleotides read TGTGCCAGTAGTATACTAGCGGGAGTCTCTGGGGAGCTGTTTTTT. The encoded protein is CASSILAGVSGELFF.

The chain combines TRBV5-1 with TRBJ1-4, with 9 bases fitting TRBD1. The J segment lost 8 bases and the V segment lost 4 bases, leaving 6 bases of the junction unmatched. Germline V CDR1 and CDR2: SGHRS, YFSETQ. The CDR3 length is 14 residues. CDR3 sequence (DNA): TGCGCCAGCAGCCCGGACAGGGGTGGAGAAAAACTGTTTTTT. Translation: CASSPDRGGEKLFF.

V usage is TRBV29-1 and J usage is TRBJ1-2, with a possible D match to TRBD1 (5 bases). The CDR3 consists of 12 residues. V dropped 5 bases and J dropped 3 bases, with 10 bases sitting between them. CDR1 and CDR2 (germline): SQVTM, ANQGSEA. CDR3 sequence (DNA): TGCAGCGTTTCCGGGACTGACTATGGCTACACCTTC. Translated, it gives CSVSGTDYGYTF. The full variable domain, its missing parts supplied by reference TRBV29-1 and TRBJ1-2, is SAVISQKPSRDICQRGTSLTIQCQVDSQVTMMFWYRQQPGQSLTLIATANQGSEATYESGFVIDKFPISRPNLTFSTLTVSNMSPEDSSIYLCSVSGTDYGYTFGSGTRLTVV.

The V call is TRBV6-6, the J call TRBJ1-5; the D is unclear. The CDR3 has 14 amino acids. Trimming cost V 2 bases and J 0 bases, with 5 bases left between them. Germline V gene data show CDR1 as MNHNY and CDR2 as SVGAGI (reference sequence). CDR3 loop: CASSYQSSNQPQHF. CDR3 nucleotide sequence: TGTGCCAGCAGTTACCAGTCTAGCAATCAGCCCCAGCATTTT.

The chain uses TRBV29-1 and TRBJ2-7, with 8 bases that match TRBD2. Germline V gives CDR1 SQVTM, CDR2 ANQGSEA. This CDR3 is 16 amino acids long. V dropped 7 bases and J dropped 0; count of bases not matched to a gene: 14. The CDR3, as DNA: TGCAGCGCCCGGAGGAGCGGGGGCACGAGCTCCTACGAGCAGTACTTC. It translates to CSARRSGGTSSYEQYF.

The CDR3 is CASSIGGNPETQYF. Written as DNA, the CDR3 is TGTGCCAGTAGTATCGGGGGGAATCCAGAGACCCAGTACTTC. This chain connects TRBV19 to TRBJ2-5, with TRBD2 matching 7 bases. This CDR3 has 14 amino acids. J gave up 4 bases and V 3 bases, and 5 bases lay outside the gene matches. Looked up from germline, CDR1 is LNHDA and CDR2 is SQIVND (reference sequence).

The genes are TRBV9 and TRBJ2-1, with D maybe TRBD2 (6 bases). Germline-derived CDR1 and CDR2 are SGDLS and YYNGEE. This CDR3 contains 13 residues. Trimming took 7 bases from V and 7 from J, leaving 15 bases between them. DNA of the CDR3: TGTGCCAGCGGAGGGTTGTTCCATAATGAGCAGTTCTTC. Protein: CASGGLFHNEQFF.

The rearrangement joins TRBV6-5 to TRBJ2-1, with D perhaps matching TRBD2 (5 bases). The CDR3 has 13 residues. Trimming stripped 8 bases from V and 4 bases from J, with 12 bases between. CDR1 MNHEY and CDR2 SVGAGI come from the germline V gene. The CDR3 DNA follows: TGTGCCAGCTGGGAGCGGCAATACAATGAGCAGTTCTTC. Encoded protein: CASWERQYNEQFF.

This clone occurred a few times. Other DNA sequences in the sample encode the same CDR3. The rearrangement uses TRBV18 and TRBJ2-7; TRBD1 aligns across 9 bases. With V trimmed by 6 bases and J by 2 bases, 5 bases remained unmatched. There are 14 residues in the CDR3. Germline V gene data show CDR1 as KGHSH and CDR2 as LQKENI. CDR3 sequence: CASSPGTGTYEQYF. CDR3 coding DNA: TGTGCCAGCTCTCCCGGGACAGGGACCTACGAGCAGTACTTC.

A remark on this clone: Other DNA sequences from this sample encode an identical CDR3 as well. V is TRBV7-9 and J is TRBJ2-3, with D possibly TRBD2 on 5 matching bases. Germline assignment: CDR1 SEHNR and CDR2 FQNEAQ (reference sequence). The CDR3 is 11 residues long. V dropped 5 bases and J dropped 5 bases, with 5 bases sitting between them. As DNA, the CDR3 is TGTGCCAGCAGCCGGGGAGATACGCAGTATTTT. This codes for CASSRGDTQYF.

The chain joins TRBV4-1 to TRBJ2-7; D not certain. Germline values: CDR1 MGHRA, CDR2 YSYEKL. CDR3 size: 14 residues. V lost 2 bases to trimming and J lost 4 bases, with 12 bases between them. CDR3 nucleotide sequence: TGCGCCAGCAGCCAAATGCGCATCGGTTACGAGCAGTACTTC. It codes for CASSQMRIGYEQYF.

V gene TRBV11-2 combines with J gene TRBJ2-3; TRBD2 aligns across 8 bases. The V segment lost 5 bases and the J segment 1 base; nucleotides outside the gene matches: 2. The CDR3 length is 14 residues. The germline V gene encodes CDR1 SGHAT and CDR2 FQNNGV. The DNA of the CDR3 is TGTGCCAGCAGCCCGACTAGCGGCACAGATACGCAGTATTTT. It encodes CASSPTSGTDTQYF.

This clone was counted between two and nine times. The rearrangement links TRBV2 to TRBJ1-2; D call uncertain. The CDR3 has 13 residues. V was clipped by 3 bases and J by 3 bases, with 8 bases between them. Germline-derived CDR1 and CDR2 are SNHLY and FYNNEI. The DNA of the CDR3 is TGTGCCAGCAGTGAGTCCGGGGACTATGGCTACACCTTC. Translating gives CASSESGDYGYTF.

The sample holds a few counts of this clone. V usage is TRBV7-9 and J usage is TRBJ1-1; a possible D gene is TRBD1 (5 bases). Germline V gives CDR1 SEHNR, CDR2 FQNEAQ (reference sequence). Trimming removed 7 bases at V and 6 bases at J, with 24 bases between. CDR3 length: 16 residues. CDR3: CASNPGGSLSSAEAFF. The CDR3 DNA follows: TGTGCCAGCAACCCGGGGGGTTCCCTCTCAAGCGCTGAAGCTTTCTTT.

This clone was counted between two and nine times. V gene TRBV7-2 combines with J gene TRBJ1-2; maybe TRBD1 (5 bases). CDR1 and CDR2 from the germline V gene are SGHTA and FQGNSA. V lost 4 bases and J lost 4, with 13 bases in between. This CDR3 contains 14 residues. CDR3 in DNA: TGTGCCAGCAGCTCCCCCAGGAGGGGCTATGGCTACACCTTC. It is translated as CASSSPRRGYGYTF.

This clone came up a few times. The rearrangement joins TRBV7-2 to TRBJ2-1; D uncertain. This CDR3 spans 12 amino acids. Germline V gives CDR1 SGHTA, CDR2 FQGNSA. Trimming shortened V by 11 bases and J by 12 bases, and 20 bases separated the two germline ends. CDR3 coding DNA: TGTGCCGGTGCGGCGAGGAGACTGGGGCAGTTCTTC. Translating it yields CAGAARRLGQFF.

This clone was counted a few times. The chain carries TRBV4-1 and TRBJ1-4, with TRBD1 identical over 10 bases. Per the germline V gene, CDR1 is MGHRA and CDR2 is YSYEKL. The ends lost 3 bases at V and 8 bases at J; junction bases unmatched: 12. CDR3 length equals 17 residues. This CDR3 reads CASSQQETGTGAEKLFF. In DNA form, the CDR3 reads TGCGCCAGCAGCCAGCAGGAAACCGGGACAGGGGCGGAAAAACTGTTTTTT.